The source of this T cell receptor beta chain is a study of vaccination and CD4 T cells after COVID-19. Concerning this clonotype itself: Its target is not known.

The germline CDR1 and CDR2 sequences are SGHNT and YYREEE (reference sequence). CDR3 length equals 15 residues. Trimming removed 0 bases at V and 6 bases at J, with 15 bases between. The Oncomine TCR Beta short-read assay was applied to DNA of cultured CD4+ T cells. TCRdb used MiXCR to reprocess the PCR reads, holding one entry per CDR3 protein. Among about 19,000 distinct CDR3 sequences listed, approximately 38% were seen once. Treatment specified: 10-day PBMC culture with coronavirus spike peptide pools or control peptides (ViraFEST assay). The sequence was obtained from a human donor with COVID-19. V and J are TRBV5-4 and TRBJ1-2, with a possible D match to TRBD1 (6 bases). Material: cultured CD4+ T cells from blood. The CDR3 loop is CASSLARQEVDGYTF. CDR3 in DNA: TGTGCCAGCAGCTTGGCCCGACAGGAAGTAGATGGCTACACCTTC.